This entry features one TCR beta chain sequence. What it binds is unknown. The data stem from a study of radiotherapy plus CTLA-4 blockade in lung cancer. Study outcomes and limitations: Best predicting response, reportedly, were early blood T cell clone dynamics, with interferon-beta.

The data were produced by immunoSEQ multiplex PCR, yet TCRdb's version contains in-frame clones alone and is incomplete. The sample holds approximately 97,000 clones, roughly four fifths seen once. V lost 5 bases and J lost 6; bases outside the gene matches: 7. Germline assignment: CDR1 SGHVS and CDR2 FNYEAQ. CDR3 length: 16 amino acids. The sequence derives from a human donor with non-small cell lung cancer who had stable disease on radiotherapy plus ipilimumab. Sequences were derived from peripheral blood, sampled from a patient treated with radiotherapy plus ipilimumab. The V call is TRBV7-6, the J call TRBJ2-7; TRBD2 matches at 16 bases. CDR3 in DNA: TGTGCCAGCAGCCCTGGGACTAGCGGGAGGGCCGCCGAGCAGTACTTC. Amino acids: CASSPGTSGRAAEQYF.